This T cell receptor beta chain appears in the sequencing data of a study of T cells in Graves' hyperthyroidism and ophthalmopathy. V shed 4 bases and J shed 8 bases, with 13 bases lying between them. Germline V gene sequence: CDR1 SGHRS, CDR2 YFSETQ. This CDR3 comprises 13 residues. Using RNA transcripts as the source, TCR beta CDR3 regions were amplified. HTBI primers were employed in a first-round RT-PCR of the TCR CDR3. TCRdb ran MiXCR on the multiplex PCR reads and lists one entry per CDR3 protein. The sample records approximately 320,000 distinct CDR3 sequences, roughly 15% being singletons. This clonotype has a count of ten or more.

This sequence was found in a man younger than 45 with Graves' hyperthyroidism. The rearrangement joins TRBV5-1 to TRBJ2-1, with D unresolved. The sequenced material came from blood. The DNA of the CDR3 is TGCGCCAGCAGCCCGCGGCGAGGCGATGAGCAGTTCTTC. Protein product: CASSPRRGDEQFF. The full variable domain, with the rest looked up from reference TRBV5-1 and TRBJ2-1, is KAGVTQTPRYLIKTRGQQVTLSCSPISGHRSVSWYQQTPGQGLQFLFEYFSETQRNKGNFPGRFSGRQFSNSRSEMNVSTLELGDSALYLCASSPRRGDEQFFGPGTRLTVL.